The 17 T cell receptor beta chains below were found in one sample sequenced in a study of CXCR3-negative and CXCR3-positive naive CD8 T cells. Libraries of TRB cDNA were made by 5' RACE and carried UMIs. TCRdb re-called the 5' RACE reads, yielding one record per CDR3 amino acid sequence without DNA. The repertoire table contains 92,000 or so distinct CDR3 sequences. The sample consisted of naive CXCR3- CD8+ T cells from blood. Described subset: CD45RO-CCR7+CD27+CD95- naive CD8+ T cells lacking CXCR3 (TNR3-). The receptors were gathered from a human donor in good health. Some clones in this sample may be carry-over from other donors' samples.

The chain links TRBV2 to TRBJ2-1; TCRdb outputs TRBD1, but without DNA this stays unchecked. In germline, CDR1 is SNHLY, CDR2 FYNNEI. The CDR3 consists of 15 residues. The CDR3 protein is CASSEGQGSYNEQFF.

The J gene is TRBJ2-2, the V gene TRBV2; TCRdb indicates TRBD2, and absent DNA this call remains unverified. The CDR3 is 14 amino acids. Looked up from germline, CDR1 is SNHLY and CDR2 is FYNNEI. The CDR3 sequence is CASTREGNTGELFF.

V usage is TRBV12-3 or TRBV12-4 and J usage is TRBJ2-5; checking the TCRdb D call of TRBD1 is not possible without DNA. This CDR3 comprises 12 residues. The CDR3 reads CASTWTGETQYF.

This chain uses TRBV6-2 or TRBV6-3 with TRBJ1-1. CDR1 and CDR2 from the germline V gene are MNHEY and SVGEGT. The CDR3 covers 15 residues. CDR3: CASSYRPTQNTEAFF.

CDR3 sequence: CSVLRGTGELFF. The V call is TRBV29-1, the J call TRBJ2-2; with no DNA, the TCRdb D assignment of TRBD1 cannot be verified. The CDR3 covers 12 residues. In germline, CDR1 is SQVTM, CDR2 ANQGSEA.

The chain carries TRBV7-9 and TRBJ2-3; TCRdb designates TRBD2, a call that cannot be tested without DNA. Germline V gene sequence: CDR1 SEHNR, CDR2 FQNEAQ (reference sequence). The CDR3 has 20 residues. This chain's CDR3 is CASIGGLAEIEGGGTDTQYF. The full variable domain, completed using reference TRBV7-9 and TRBJ2-3, is DTGVSQNPRHKITKRGQNVTFRCDPISEHNRLYWYRQTLGQGPEFLTYFQNEAQLEKSRLLSDRFSAERPKGSFSTLEIQRTEQGDSAMYLCASIGGLAEIEGGGTDTQYFGPGTRLTVL.

The V and J genes are TRBV28 and TRBJ2-7; TCRdb's D call of TRBD1 is untestable without DNA. CDR3 length equals 14 residues. Germline CDR1 is MDHEN and CDR2 is SYDVKM. The CDR3 sequence: CASSPRGQPYEQYF.

The chain carries TRBV7-2 and TRBJ1-2. CDR3 length equals 14 residues. The germline CDR1 and CDR2 sequences are SGHTA and FQGNSA. The CDR3 loop is CASSLALDNYGYTF.

This rearrangement joins TRBV29-1 to TRBJ2-1; lacking DNA, the TRBD1 call made by TCRdb goes unchecked. Germline V gene data show CDR1 as SQVTM and CDR2 as ANQGSEA. The CDR3 spans 13 residues. This CDR3 is CSVDGGAEGEQFF.

This chain uses TRBV5-6 with TRBJ2-2; TCRdb proposes TRBD2, but this gene call is untestable without DNA. Germline V CDR1 and CDR2: SGHDT, YYEEEE. The CDR3 runs 14 residues. The chain's CDR3 is CASRSGLADGELVF.

This chain uses TRBV20-1 with TRBJ1-2; TCRdb outputs TRBD1, but without DNA this stays unchecked. The CDR3 extends over 12 amino acids. Per the germline V gene, CDR1 is DFQATT and CDR2 is SNEGSKA (reference sequence). CDR3 sequence reads: CSATSGTVGYTF.

This chain connects TRBV5-1 to TRBJ2-1; TCRdb gives TRBD1 as the D gene, but with no DNA this cannot be confirmed. Germline V lookup: CDR1 SGHRS, CDR2 YFSETQ. This CDR3 has 16 residues. The CDR3 is CASSLATGRADNEQFF.

The chain links TRBV14 to TRBJ2-7; checking the TCRdb D call of TRBD2 is not possible without DNA. Germline V lookup: CDR1 SGHDN, CDR2 FVKESK. This CDR3 contains 17 residues. CDR3 protein: CASSPAGGLAGGYEQYF.

The V call is TRBV5-1, the J call TRBJ1-2; TCRdb selects TRBD1, and the lack of DNA leaves this call unchecked. Germline V CDR1 and CDR2: SGHRS, YFSETQ. CDR3 size: 14 residues. The CDR3 here is CASSSMTGANGYTF. Supplemented by reference TRBV5-1 and TRBJ1-2, the full variable domain reads KAGVTQTPRYLIKTRGQQVTLSCSPISGHRSVSWYQQTPGQGLQFLFEYFSETQRNKGNFPGRFSGRQFSNSRSEMNVSTLELGDSALYLCASSSMTGANGYTFGSGTRLTVV.

The chain has TRBV15 and TRBJ2-7. The CDR3 covers 15 residues. CDR1 is LNHNV and CDR2 is YYDKDF in the germline V gene (reference sequence). This chain's CDR3 is CATSRESTGPYEQYF.

The chain couples TRBV20-1 to TRBJ2-1; absent DNA, TCRdb's TRBD1 call cannot be checked. The CDR3 is 14 amino acids. In germline, CDR1 is DFQATT, CDR2 SNEGSKA (reference sequence). The CDR3 region is CSARDRQGLNEQFF.

The V gene is TRBV7-9, the J gene TRBJ2-7; TCRdb names TRBD2, which stays unverified in the absence of DNA. The CDR3 length is 13 residues. From germline, CDR1 is SEHNR and CDR2 FQNEAQ (reference sequence). This CDR3 reads CASSPPGAPEQYF.